The 19 T cell receptor beta chains given below trace back to one sample, sequenced in a study of Ad26.COV2.S vaccination and SARS-CoV-2 variants. Indicated treatment: about 20 received Ad26.COV2.S at low or high dose, single or two shots; several received placebo; per-sample allocation not given. Sampling occurred on day 63 after the first vaccine or placebo injection. Sequencing was performed with immunoSEQ multiplex PCR; in TCRdb, only in-frame clones are kept and a portion is missing. The sample includes 350,000 to 450,000 clones, approximately 89% of them seen just once. The sequencing here drew on peripheral blood, taken in a trial of Ad26.COV2.S vaccine versus placebo. These receptors originate from a person between 18 and 59 years old who received the Ad26.COV2.S COVID-19 vaccine or a placebo.

This clone was observed a handful of times. The chain joins TRBV19 to TRBJ2-7; D not resolved. CDR1 is LNHDA and CDR2 is SQIVND in the germline V gene (reference sequence). The CDR3 is made up of 15 amino acids. The V end lost 4 bases, the J end lost 1 base, and 14 bases lay between the germline ends. CDR3 nucleotides: TGTGCCAGTAGTACAACAGTGGACCCATCCTACGAGCAGTACTTC. Translating it yields CASSTTVDPSYEQYF.

The chain couples TRBV5-4 to TRBJ2-5, with 9 nucleotides matching TRBD2. Germline V CDR1 and CDR2: SGHNT, YYREEE (reference sequence). V lost 2 bases and J lost 0; bases outside the gene matches: 5. The CDR3 runs to 16 residues. The CDR3 bases are TGTGCCAGCAGCTTTTTAGGACTAGCGTACCAAGAGACCCAGTACTTC. It codes for CASSFLGLAYQETQYF.

A single count supports this clone. This chain joins TRBV4-3 and TRBJ2-3; D tentatively fits TRBD1 or TRBD2 (5 bases each). V lost 1 base and J lost 0, with 11 bases in between. Germline CDR1 is LGHNA and CDR2 is YSLEER. This CDR3 has 16 residues. CDR3 protein: CASSQGGEFSTDTQYF. The CDR3 DNA follows: TGCGCCAGCAGCCAAGGAGGGGAGTTTAGCACAGATACGCAGTATTTT.

V usage is TRBV19 and J usage is TRBJ1-1; no reliable D call. The CDR3 spans 13 residues. Trimming shortened V by 0 bases and J by 7 bases, and 9 bases separated the two germline ends. The germline CDR1 and CDR2 sequences are LNHDA and SQIVND (reference sequence). CDR3 coding DNA: TGTGCCAGTAGTATAGATCTGGGCGGTGAAGCTTTCTTT. Translating gives CASSIDLGGEAFF.

The CDR3 nucleotides read TGTGCCAGCTCACCTCAAAACACCGGGGAGCTGTTTTTT. It encodes CASSPQNTGELFF. This chain joins TRBV18 and TRBJ2-2, with D unclear. The V gene lost 3 bases and the J gene lost 2 bases, with 4 bases spanning the gap. Germline-derived CDR1 and CDR2 are KGHSH and LQKENI. CDR3 length: 13 amino acids.

The CDR3 DNA reads TGCAGTGCTAGTCAGCGGAGATACGAGCAGTACTTC. Encoded protein: CSASQRRYEQYF. This rearrangement joins TRBV20-1 to TRBJ2-7; tentative D call: TRBD2 (5 bases). CDR1 is DFQATT, CDR2 SNEGSKA, per germline (reference sequence). V was shortened by 3 bases and J by 4 bases, with 10 bases between the two germline ends. The CDR3 runs 12 residues.

This clone was detected a few times. Different DNA sequences within this sample yield the same CDR3. The rearrangement uses TRBV6-5 and TRBJ2-3; no definite D call. The germline CDR1 and CDR2 sequences are MNHEY and SVGAGI. With 0 bases removed from V and 6 bases from J, the gap between germline ends came to 10 bases. The CDR3 runs to 14 residues. The CDR3 sequence is CASSYSLSADTQYF. As DNA, the CDR3 is TGTGCCAGCAGTTACTCGCTTTCTGCTGATACGCAGTATTTT.

The chain employs TRBV11-1 and TRBJ2-1, with 7 nucleotides matching TRBD1. V shed 6 bases, J shed 11 bases, and the junction held 13 bases outside the gene matches. The CDR3 runs 14 residues. Germline CDR1 is SGHAT and CDR2 is FQDESV (reference sequence). Written as DNA, the CDR3 is TGTGCCAGCAGTCCAGACAGGGCTCAAGGAAAGCAGTTCTTC. Translated: CASSPDRAQGKQFF.

The gene calls are TRBV5-4 and TRBJ2-2; TRBD2 might be the D (7 bases). The CDR3 runs 16 residues. The V end lost 3 bases, the J end lost 4 bases, and 16 bases lay between the germline ends. Germline V gene lookup returns CDR1 SGHNT and CDR2 YYREEE (reference sequence). CDR3 protein: CASSSLGEGGTGELFF. DNA of the CDR3: TGTGCCAGCAGCTCACTCGGGGAGGGGGGCACCGGGGAGCTGTTTTTT.

The rearrangement joins TRBV5-4 to TRBJ2-3, with TRBD2 matching 8 bases. There are 16 residues in the CDR3. Per the germline V gene, CDR1 is SGHNT and CDR2 is YYREEE (reference sequence). V shed 0 bases, J shed 6 bases, and the junction held 9 bases outside the gene matches. The chain's CDR3 is CASSLGPSGPADTQYF. CDR3 DNA: TGTGCCAGCAGCTTGGGCCCTAGCGGGCCTGCGGATACGCAGTATTTT.

CDR3 nucleotide sequence: TGTGCCAGATCATGGGGGTACTCACCGGCCGACGAGCAGTACTTC. It codes for CARSWGYSPADEQYF. This chain connects TRBV9 to TRBJ2-7; the D gene could be TRBD1 or TRBD2 (5 bases each). Trimming took off 8 bases at V and 5 bases at J, with 23 bases between the two ends. Germline-derived CDR1 and CDR2 are SGDLS and YYNGEE. The CDR3 covers 15 residues.

The chain recombines TRBV18 with TRBJ1-2; D call uncertain. The germline CDR1 and CDR2 sequences are KGHSH and LQKENI. CDR3 size: 14 residues. V lost 5 bases and J lost 3, with 13 bases in between. The CDR3 sequence is CASSEPGFDYGYTF. CDR3 nucleotides: TGTGCCAGCTCAGAACCGGGATTCGACTATGGCTACACCTTC.

Concerning this clone itself: Other DNA sequences in the same sample also yield this CDR3. The chain links TRBV18 to TRBJ2-3, with D hard to call. CDR1 KGHSH and CDR2 LQKENI come from the germline V gene. There are 14 residues in the CDR3. V shed 0 bases and J shed 3 bases, with 7 bases lying between them. The CDR3, as DNA: TGTGCCAGCTCACCACCGGCCGGGACAGATACGCAGTATTTT. This translates into CASSPPAGTDTQYF.

This rearrangement joins TRBV5-1 to TRBJ1-3, with a weak D call TRBD1 (5 bases). Trimming removed 1 base from V and 0 bases from J, with 8 bases in between. This CDR3 region has 15 residues. Germline CDR1 is SGHRS and CDR2 is YFSETQ. Written as DNA, the CDR3 is TGCGCCAGCAGCTTGACAGGTGCCTCTGGAAACACCATATATTTT. Its protein product is CASSLTGASGNTIYF.

This clone was seen a few times. The V and J genes are TRBV5-8 and TRBJ2-5, with no clear D. The CDR3 runs 14 residues. Between the trimmed V and J ends, which lost 4 bases and 4 bases, there was a span of 14 bases. CDR1 and CDR2 from the germline V gene are SGHTS and YDEGEE. The CDR3 loop is CASSPEFNGETQYF. Written as DNA, the CDR3 is TGTGCCAGCAGCCCGGAATTCAATGGAGAGACCCAGTACTTC.

The rearrangement joins TRBV5-4 to TRBJ1-2; weak D call: TRBD1 (6 bases). This CDR3 has 14 residues. V gave up 3 bases and J gave up 5 bases, with 14 bases separating them. CDR1 SGHNT and CDR2 YYREEE come from the germline V gene (reference sequence). For the CDR3, the DNA is TGTGCCAGCAGCTCCGGGACACAACCGTATGGCTACACCTTC. It specifies CASSSGTQPYGYTF.

This chain connects TRBV6-5 to TRBJ2-1; 9 bases align to TRBD2. V was pared by 7 bases and J by 3 bases, with 4 bases of the junction left unmatched. Germline values: CDR1 MNHEY, CDR2 SVGAGI. The CDR3 has 14 amino acids. The CDR3 loop reads CASTIAGVYNEQFF. CDR3 in DNA: TGTGCCAGCACCATAGCGGGAGTCTACAATGAGCAGTTCTTC.

This chain links TRBV6-5 with TRBJ1-5, with D uncertain. In germline, CDR1 is MNHEY, CDR2 SVGAGI. The CDR3 runs to 13 residues. V was trimmed by 4 bases and J by 4 bases, leaving 8 bases between them. The CDR3 nucleotides read TGTGCCAGCAGTTCCCGTACGAATCAGCCCCAGCATTTT. Protein product: CASSSRTNQPQHF.

The genes are TRBV19 and TRBJ1-2; D may be TRBD1 (5 bases). The germline V and J ends were trimmed by 6 bases and 7 bases, with 21 bases remaining between them. The CDR3 has 15 amino acids. Germline V gene lookup returns CDR1 LNHDA and CDR2 SQIVND (reference sequence). This chain's CDR3 is CASRPIGGGGGGYTF. The CDR3, as DNA: TGTGCCAGTAGACCGATTGGGGGAGGCGGCGGTGGCTACACCTTC.